This TCR beta chain was obtained from a study of PD-1 blockade in mismatch repair-deficient tumors. In the study overall: Patients had about eleven mismatch repair-deficient cancer types and were previously treated and progressing.

Mismatch repair deficiency was confirmed in all patients, by PCR or immunohistochemistry. Trimming cost V 0 bases and J 6 bases, with 17 bases left between them. The CDR3 consists of 16 residues. The germline CDR1 and CDR2 sequences are LGHNA and YSLEER. Here immunoSEQ multiplex PCR was the method, and the copy in TCRdb shows in-frame clones only, minus some. The data hold about 68,000 clones, with around 73% observed a single time. The sample holds a few counts of this clone. Sequences were derived from peripheral blood, sampled 2 weeks after starting pembrolizumab. This clonotype was sampled from an adult with mismatch repair-deficient cancer. V and J are TRBV4-3 and TRBJ1-2; D is undetermined. The CDR3 region has the DNA TGCGCCAGCAGCCAAGATTTAAGGCGGGTTTCCAATGGCTACACCTTC. It codes for CASSQDLRRVSNGYTF.